This is a list of T cell receptor beta chains from one sample in a study of blood T cell repertoires in COVID-19. The assay was immunoSEQ multiplex PCR, and TCRdb's table has in-frame clones only and misses some. Of 65,000 to 70,000 clones listed, 70% to 80% are singletons. Material: peripheral blood. Receptor source: a human donor in a cohort sampled during active COVID-19. The CDR3 runs from the conserved cysteine through the conserved F or W. Each record gives: V gene, D gene, J gene, clone size, CDR3 protein, CDR3 DNA. D genes are given only for firm matches. The size of a clone is reported for some rows only, either as once, few or many, or as a class for expanded clones.

V gene: TRBV3-1/TRBV3-2
D gene: NA
J gene: TRBJ1-1
clone size: NA
CDR3 protein: CASSQDLLAANTEAFF
CDR3 DNA: TGTGCCAGCAGCCAAGATTTACTGGCGGCGAACACTGAAGCTTTCTTT

V gene: TRBV2
D gene: TRBD2
J gene: TRBJ2-5
clone size: NA
CDR3 protein: CASGIRTSQETQYF
CDR3 DNA: TGTGCCAGCGGGATACGGACTAGCCAAGAGACCCAGTACTTC

V gene: TRBV7-2
D gene: TRBD1
J gene: TRBJ2-7
clone size: NA
CDR3 protein: CASSLLLGQGRYEQYF
CDR3 DNA: TGTGCCAGCAGCTTACTATTGGGACAGGGTCGCTACGAGCAGTACTTC

V gene: TRBV6-5
D gene: TRBD1
J gene: TRBJ1-6
clone size: NA
CDR3 protein: CASRKGQGNSPLHF
CDR3 DNA: TGTGCCAGCCGAAAAGGACAGGGTAATTCACCCCTCCACTTT

V gene: TRBV19
D gene: TRBD2
J gene: TRBJ2-1
clone size: NA
CDR3 protein: CASAGGSYNEQFF
CDR3 DNA: TGTGCCAGTGCGGGGGGCTCCTACAATGAGCAGTTCTTC

V gene: TRBV29-1
D gene: NA
J gene: TRBJ2-5
clone size: NA
CDR3 protein: CSVMILTGETQYF
CDR3 DNA: TGCAGCGTGATGATTCTGACAGGCGAGACCCAGTACTTC

V gene: TRBV4-3
D gene: NA
J gene: TRBJ2-7
clone size: NA
CDR3 protein: CASSPPGSPYEQYF
CDR3 DNA: TGCGCCAGCAGCCCCCCGGGATCGCCCTACGAGCAGTACTTC

V gene: TRBV7-9
D gene: NA
J gene: TRBJ1-3
clone size: NA
CDR3 protein: CASSGWSREAGNTIYF
CDR3 DNA: TGTGCCAGCAGCGGATGGTCCAGGGAAGCTGGAAACACCATATATTTT

V gene: TRBV25-1
D gene: NA
J gene: TRBJ2-1
clone size: NA
CDR3 protein: CASRAHPGEQFF
CDR3 DNA: TGTGCCAGCAGGGCCCATCCGGGGGAGCAGTTCTTC

V gene: TRBV11-2
D gene: NA
J gene: TRBJ2-1
clone size: NA
CDR3 protein: CASSQLRGSGYEQFF
CDR3 DNA: TGTGCCAGCAGCCAACTAAGGGGGAGCGGCTATGAGCAGTTCTTC

V gene: TRBV30
D gene: TRBD1
J gene: TRBJ1-2
clone size: once
CDR3 protein: CAWNKGATANYGYTF
CDR3 DNA: TGTGCCTGGAATAAGGGGGCCACAGCTAACTATGGCTACACCTTC

V gene: TRBV28
D gene: NA
J gene: TRBJ1-2
clone size: NA
CDR3 protein: CASSPDSESSGGYTF
CDR3 DNA: TGTGCCAGCAGCCCGGACAGCGAGTCTAGTGGGGGCTACACCTTC

V gene: TRBV30
D gene: TRBD1
J gene: TRBJ2-7
clone size: NA
CDR3 protein: CAWATGTGPSYEQYF
CDR3 DNA: TGTGCCTGGGCCACTGGGACAGGTCCTTCCTACGAGCAGTACTTC

V gene: TRBV18
D gene: NA
J gene: TRBJ2-6
clone size: NA
CDR3 protein: CASSPTSNSGANVLTF
CDR3 DNA: TGTGCCAGCTCACCTACTTCAAACTCTGGGGCCAACGTCCTGACTTTC

V gene: TRBV12-3/TRBV12-4
D gene: NA
J gene: TRBJ2-7
clone size: NA
CDR3 protein: CASSLERYEQYF
CDR3 DNA: TGTGCCAGCAGTTTGGAGCGGTACGAGCAGTACTTC

V gene: TRBV18
D gene: TRBD2
J gene: TRBJ2-7
clone size: NA
CDR3 protein: CASSGGGGPVEQYF
CDR3 DNA: TGTGCCAGCTCCGGGGGCGGGGGGCCGGTCGAGCAGTACTTC

V gene: TRBV3-1/TRBV3-2
D gene: NA
J gene: TRBJ1-1
clone size: NA
CDR3 protein: CASSASLDTEAFF
CDR3 DNA: TGTGCCAGCAGCGCGTCCCTTGACACTGAAGCTTTCTTT

V gene: TRBV2
D gene: NA
J gene: TRBJ2-5
clone size: few
CDR3 protein: CASSDFSGWQTQYF
CDR3 DNA: TGTGCCAGCAGTGATTTTTCAGGGTGGCAGACCCAGTACTTC

V gene: TRBV6-2/TRBV6-3
D gene: NA
J gene: TRBJ2-3
clone size: NA
CDR3 protein: CASSFRAGSATDTQYF
CDR3 DNA: TGTGCCAGCAGTTTCCGGGCGGGGTCGGCCACAGATACGCAGTATTTT

V gene: TRBV6-5
D gene: NA
J gene: TRBJ2-5
clone size: NA
CDR3 protein: CASGPQETQYF
CDR3 DNA: TGTGCCAGCGGCCCTCAAGAGACCCAGTACTTC

V gene: TRBV6-2/TRBV6-3
D gene: TRBD1
J gene: TRBJ2-5
clone size: NA
CDR3 protein: CASSSAGTGEETQYF
CDR3 DNA: TGTGCCAGCAGTTCCGCCGGGACAGGTGAAGAGACCCAGTACTTC

V gene: TRBV7-2
D gene: TRBD2
J gene: TRBJ2-5
clone size: NA
CDR3 protein: CASRGSGETQYF
CDR3 DNA: TGTGCCAGCAGGGGTAGCGGGGAGACCCAGTACTTC

V gene: TRBV10-3
D gene: TRBD2
J gene: TRBJ2-3
clone size: few
CDR3 protein: CAISEGLTSGFLGTDTQYF
CDR3 DNA: TGTGCCATCAGTGAGGGTTTGACTAGCGGCTTTCTGGGCACAGATACGCAGTATTTT

V gene: TRBV3-1/TRBV3-2
D gene: NA
J gene: TRBJ1-3
clone size: NA
CDR3 protein: CASSLRAGPSSGNTIYF
CDR3 DNA: TGTGCCAGCAGTCTCAGGGCGGGACCCAGCTCTGGAAACACCATATATTTT

V gene: TRBV5-1
D gene: NA
J gene: TRBJ2-2
clone size: NA
CDR3 protein: CASSLRGGTGELFF
CDR3 DNA: TGCGCCAGCAGCCTAAGGGGGGGCACCGGGGAGCTGTTTTTT

V gene: TRBV19
D gene: TRBD1
J gene: TRBJ2-3
clone size: NA
CDR3 protein: CASSIGTVTDTQYF
CDR3 DNA: TGTGCCAGTAGTATCGGGACAGTCACAGATACGCAGTATTTT

V gene: TRBV21-1
D gene: NA
J gene: TRBJ1-4
clone size: NA
CDR3 protein: CASSPGAGAITNEKLFF
CDR3 DNA: TGTGCCAGCAGCCCTGGGGCAGGGGCAATCACTAATGAAAAACTGTTTTTT

V gene: TRBV18
D gene: TRBD2
J gene: TRBJ2-1
clone size: few
CDR3 protein: CASSRLARLADNEQFF
CDR3 DNA: TGTGCCAGCTCACGACTCGCGCGACTAGCGGACAATGAGCAGTTCTTC

V gene: TRBV5-1
D gene: TRBD1
J gene: TRBJ2-1
clone size: NA
CDR3 protein: CASSESGTGGEQFF
CDR3 DNA: TGCGCCAGCAGCGAATCCGGGACAGGGGGCGAGCAGTTCTTC

V gene: TRBV5-1
D gene: TRBD1
J gene: TRBJ2-2
clone size: NA
CDR3 protein: CASSTGGNTGELFF
CDR3 DNA: TGCGCCAGCAGCACAGGGGGTAACACCGGGGAGCTGTTTTTT

V gene: TRBV5-1
D gene: NA
J gene: TRBJ1-4
clone size: NA
CDR3 protein: CASSFEQGLNEKLFF
CDR3 DNA: TGCGCCAGCAGCTTCGAACAGGGCCTTAATGAAAAACTGTTTTTT

V gene: TRBV10-3
D gene: TRBD1
J gene: TRBJ2-1
clone size: NA
CDR3 protein: CATSDRADEQFF
CDR3 DNA: TGTGCCACGTCGGACAGGGCCGATGAGCAGTTCTTC